A single sample is the source of the 18 T cell receptor beta chains below, sequenced in a study of CD8+ T cells in alopecia areata. RNA extraction and reverse transcription yielded cDNA as sequencing template. Data came from immunoSEQ multiplex PCR; TCRdb stores just in-frame clones and leaves some out. The table lists around 100,000 clones, with no singletons. Sequencing used lesional skin. The receptors shown here come from a C3H/HeJ mouse with alopecia areata. This strain's MHC haplotype is H2-k.

There are a few counts of this clone. The gene names given are mouse names. The CDR3 is cut off 4 residues early in the read; its end comes from the germline J gene. J is TRBJ2-5 and V is TRBV13-1; 11 nucleotides agree with TRBD2. The CDR3 sequence is 18 residues long. Per germline, CDR1 NSHNY and CDR2 SYGAGN. The V and J ends lost 0 bases and 2 bases, in that order; junction bases with no gene match: 8. The covered CDR3 bases are TGTGCCAGCAGTGATGAACTGGGGGGGCGCGAGGGCCAAGAC. The encoded protein is CASSDELGGREGQD. The complete CDR3 protein is CASSDELGGREGQDTQYF.

Notes on this clone: Gene names denote mouse genes. From the germline J gene comes the end of the CDR3, since the read stops 4 residues before it. The rearrangement uses TRBV1 and TRBJ1-4; 7 bases fit TRBD1. CDR1 NSQYPW and CDR2 LRSPGD come from the germline V gene (reference sequence). Trimming at V came to 1 base and at J to 0 bases, leaving 5 bases not matched to a gene. This CDR3 comprises 17 residues. CDR3 in amino acids: CTCSAGPGTVSNERLFF. The CDR3 DNA, read in part, is TGCACCTGCAGTGCAGGCCCCGGGACAGTTTCCAACGAA.

This clone occurred a few times. Gene names and germline match the mouse. From the germline J gene comes the end of the CDR3, since the read stops 4 residues before it. The chain couples TRBV16 to TRBJ2-1, with D uncertain. CDR3 length equals 14 residues. Germline values: CDR1 SGHSA, CDR2 FRNQAP. V was trimmed by 2 bases and J by 0 bases, leaving 5 bases between them. Here the CDR3 reads CASSLPDNYAEQFF. Incomplete CDR3 DNA: TGTGCAAGCAGCTTACCAGATAACTATGCT.

In its sample, this clone was seen a few times. Gene names follow the mouse nomenclature. The sequence runs out 4 residues before the end of the CDR3; the remainder is reconstructed from the germline J gene. This sequence joins TRBV13-3 and TRBJ2-7, with 7 positions matching TRBD1. This CDR3 is built from 14 residues. V lost 5 bases to trimming and J lost 3 bases; unmatched junction nucleotides: 8. The germline CDR1 and CDR2 sequences are NNHDY and SYVADS. The DNA read from the CDR3 is TGTGCCAGCAGACCCGGGACAGCCTTCTAT. Amino acid sequence: CASRPGTAFY. The full CDR3 protein reads CASRPGTAFYEQYF.

Of note for this clone: Gene names are mouse gene names. The observed sequence ends 4 residues before the CDR3 terminus, with the missing tail filled in from the germline J gene. Other DNA sequences within the sample encode an identical CDR3. The chain joins TRBV13-3 to TRBJ1-1; D might be TRBD1 (5 bases). CDR1 is NNHDY and CDR2 is SYVADS in the germline V gene. V dropped 5 bases and J dropped 4 bases, with 12 bases sitting between them. The CDR3 is made up of 13 amino acids. The CDR3 reads CASSLREGTEVFF. Partial CDR3 DNA: TGTGCCAGCAGCCTCAGGGAGGGCACA.

Details on this clone: Mouse gene names apply. The DNA ends 4 residues before the CDR3 does, and the rest of the CDR3 is filled in from the germline J gene. J is TRBJ2-1 and V is TRBV14; TRBD1 agrees at 9 bases. V gave up 5 bases and J gave up 6 bases; unmatched junction bases: 6. The CDR3 length is 14 residues. Germline CDR1 is SGHDT and CDR2 is FRDEAV. The CDR3 loop reads CASSLRDRVAEQFF. The sequenced CDR3 bases are TGTGCCAGCAGCCTCCGGGACAGGGTTGCT.

About this clone itself: Genes and germline come from the mouse. The CDR3 end is not reached by the read, which stops 4 residues before it; the germline J gene fills it in. The chain combines TRBV13-3 with TRBJ2-1; unclear D gene. Germline-derived CDR1 and CDR2 are NNHDY and SYVADS. The CDR3 runs 12 residues. Trimming shortened V by 5 bases and J by 6 bases, and 9 bases separated the two germline ends. CDR3 protein: CASSKGFAEQFF. Partial CDR3 DNA: TGTGCCAGCAGCAAGGGTTTTGCT.

This clone appeared many times. Gene and germline names: mouse. The read halts 4 residues ahead of the CDR3 end, with the missing end drawn from the germline J gene. This rearrangement joins TRBV13-3 to TRBJ2-5, with 8 nucleotides matching TRBD1. CDR1 and CDR2 from the germline V gene are NNHDY and SYVADS. This CDR3 contains 14 residues. CDR3 DNA (partial): TGTGCCAGCAGTGATCCAGGGGGCAAGGAC. Amino acids: CASSDPGGKD. The full CDR3 protein reads CASSDPGGKDTQYF.

Concerning this clone: Gene names refer to mouse genes. The sequence runs out 4 residues before the end of the CDR3; the remainder is reconstructed from the germline J gene. This chain links TRBV13-3 with TRBJ2-2, with TRBD1 matching over 9 bases. The germline gives CDR1 NNHDY, CDR2 SYVADS. V was clipped by 4 bases and J by 4 bases; unmatched bases: 8. The CDR3 is 16 amino acids. CDR3: CASSTWTGDRTGQLYF. The part of the CDR3 DNA that was read is TGTGCCAGCAGTACCTGGACAGGGGATCGCACCGGG.

Worth noting for this clone: The translated DNA and TCRdb's protein are not identical at residue 12; the protein here was translated from the DNA. The gene names given are mouse names. Sequencing ends 3 residues short of the CDR3 end; the germline J gene provides the rest. The chain has TRBV13-1 and TRBJ1-3; TRBD1 aligns across 7 bases. This CDR3 is built from 15 residues. Trimming at V came to 0 bases and at J to 2 bases, leaving 2 bases not matched to a gene. Germline V gene sequence: CDR1 NSHNY, CDR2 SYGAGN. This CDR3 reads CASSDGRGTGNTLYF. CDR3 bases read: TGTGCCAGCAGTGATGGCAGGGGGACTGGAAATACG.

In regard to this clone: Gene names and germline refer to mouse. Read data end 4 residues before the CDR3 end; the end is taken from the germline J gene. The chain employs TRBV1 and TRBJ2-5; perhaps TRBD1 as D (6 bases). Germline loops: CDR1 NSQYPW, CDR2 LRSPGD (reference sequence). This CDR3 contains 15 residues. The CDR3 loop is CTCSADQGREDTQYF. The CDR3 bases that were read are TGCACCTGCAGTGCAGATCAGGGGAGAGAGGAC.

Comments on this clone: Genes here carry mouse names. The read is 4 residues too short to cover the CDR3 end, so that end is filled in from the germline J gene. The chain couples TRBV13-3 to TRBJ2-7; 8 positions match TRBD2. Germline V gene data show CDR1 as NNHDY and CDR2 as SYVADS. V trimming: 6 bases; J trimming: 0 bases; junction bases outside the gene matches: 8. The CDR3 has 15 amino acids. CDR3 bases read: TGTGCCAGCAAGGCTCCGACTGGGGTCTCCTAT. Protein: CASKAPTGVSY. The whole CDR3 is CASKAPTGVSYEQYF.

Turning to this clone: Mouse germline and gene names are used. The sequence runs out 4 residues before the end of the CDR3; the remainder is reconstructed from the germline J gene. The gene calls are TRBV1 and TRBJ2-5, with 9 bases aligning to TRBD2. CDR3 size: 14 residues. Germline CDR1 reads NSQYPW; CDR2 reads LRSPGD (reference sequence). The CDR3 bases that were read are TGCACCTGCAGTGCGTGGGGGGGCGGGGAC. This gives the protein CTCSAWGGGD. The complete CDR3 protein is CTCSAWGGGDTQYF.

Of note for this clone: Genes and germline come from the mouse. The read halts 4 residues ahead of the CDR3 end, with the missing end drawn from the germline J gene. The rearrangement uses TRBV13-3 and TRBJ2-4; D call uncertain. The V and J ends lost 4 bases and 0 bases respectively, with 6 bases between them. Germline loops: CDR1 NNHDY, CDR2 SYVADS. The CDR3 is 13 residues long. CDR3 bases read: TGTGCCAGCAGTCGACTTAGTCAAAAC. Translated: CASSRLSQN. The whole CDR3 region reads CASSRLSQNTLYF.

Comment on this clone: The germline and genes are mouse ones. The read ends 4 residues early relative to the CDR3; the germline J gene fills the gap. V and J are TRBV16 and TRBJ2-5, with D possibly matching TRBD2 (5 bases). V lost 1 base, J lost 2 bases, and 16 bases lay in between. The CDR3 consists of 17 residues. Per germline, CDR1 SGHSA and CDR2 FRNQAP. The sequenced part of the CDR3 DNA is TGTGCAAGCAGCTTAGGTCCTTTCCACTGGTCCCAAGAC. This translates into CASSLGPFHWSQD. The CDR3, in full, reads CASSLGPFHWSQDTQYF.

This clone was seen many times. Genes and germline come from the mouse. The read terminates 4 residues before the CDR3 end, so the remaining end is supplied by the germline J gene. The V gene is TRBV1, the J gene TRBJ2-3; D is unclear. This CDR3 region has 13 residues. The V and J ends lost 1 base and 2 bases respectively, with 4 bases between them. CDR1 and CDR2 (germline): NSQYPW, LRSPGD (reference sequence). This CDR3 reads CTCSAGHAETLYF. CDR3 DNA, as far as it was read: TGCACCTGCAGTGCAGGACATGCAGAA.

This clone was observed a handful of times. Gene names and germline match the mouse. The CDR3 end lies 4 residues beyond the end of the read and is filled in from the germline J gene. The V gene is TRBV31, the J gene TRBJ2-3; 7 bases align to TRBD2. Germline CDR1 and CDR2: GKSSPN and SITVG. This CDR3 spans 15 amino acids. Unmatched junction bases numbered 5, after V lost 2 bases and J lost 0 bases. CDR3: CAWSTDWDSAETLYF. The CDR3 DNA, read in part, is TGTGCCTGGAGTACCGACTGGGATAGTGCAGAA. The full variable domain, in which reference TRBV31 and TRBJ2-3 provide the parts outside the CDR3, is AQTIHQWPVAEIKAVGSPLSLGCTIKGKSSPNLYWYWQATGGTLQQLFYSITVGQVESVVQLNLSASRPKDDQFILSTEKLLLSHSGFYLCAWSTDWDSAETLYFGSGTRLTVL.

As to this clone: Mouse gene names and germline throughout. The CDR3 DNA, read in part, is TGTGCCAGCAGTGATCGGGGGGGAGAAAAC. Translating gives CASSDRGGEN. In full, the CDR3 reads CASSDRGGENTLYF. This chain uses TRBV13-3 with TRBJ2-4, with TRBD2 matching 7 bases. The CDR3 end falls 4 residues outside the read, so it is completed with the germline J gene. CDR1 and CDR2 from the germline V gene are NNHDY and SYVADS. The CDR3 covers 14 residues.